What follows are 30 T cell receptor beta chains derived from one specimen sequenced in a study of Ad26.COV2.S vaccination and SARS-CoV-2 variants. Treatment noted: around 19 received Ad26.COV2.S at low or high dose, single or two shots; about 5 received placebo; per-sample allocation not given. Sampling happened 63 days after the first vaccine or placebo injection. The data were produced by immunoSEQ multiplex PCR, yet TCRdb's version contains in-frame clones alone and is incomplete. The data show some 340,000 clones, 86% seen once. This specimen was peripheral blood, taken in a trial of Ad26.COV2.S vaccine versus placebo. Receptor source: a person between 18 and 65 years old who received the Ad26.COV2.S COVID-19 vaccine or a placebo.

V and J are TRBV10-3 and TRBJ1-1, with D uncertain. With 10 bases removed from V and 3 bases from J, the gap between germline ends came to 12 bases. This CDR3 has 12 amino acids. CDR1 is ENHRY, CDR2 SYGVKD, per germline. Here the CDR3 reads CATLSMDTEAFF. Written as DNA, the CDR3 is TGTGCCACCCTCAGTATGGACACTGAAGCTTTCTTT.

This clone was counted once. The genes are TRBV7-9 and TRBJ2-5; D is uncertain. There are 14 residues in the CDR3. V shed 5 bases and J shed 7 bases, with 17 bases lying between them. Looked up from germline, CDR1 is SEHNR and CDR2 is FQNEAQ (reference sequence). The CDR3 bases are TGTGCCAGCAGCCCGAGCCAGCCGCCGGGGACCCAGTACTTC. It encodes CASSPSQPPGTQYF. Complete variable domain (other parts from reference TRBV7-9 and TRBJ2-5): DTGVSQNPRHKITKRGQNVTFRCDPISEHNRLYWYRQTLGQGPEFLTYFQNEAQLEKSRLLSDRFSAERPKGSFSTLEIQRTEQGDSAMYLCASSPSQPPGTQYFGPGTRLLVL.

A remark on this clone: Compared with germline, one end of the junction differs, possibly owing to a read error. V gene TRBV6-5 combines with J gene TRBJ1-5; D uncertain. The CDR3 loop spans 12 amino acids. Germline CDR1 MNHEY, CDR2 SVGAGI. The CDR3, as DNA: TGTGCCAGCAGTTACCCACCGGGCCCCTTGAATTTT. Translation: CASSYPPGPLNF.

This clone was seen only once. The chain uses TRBV27 and TRBJ1-4; D is unclear. Trimming left V 3 bases short and J 4 bases short, with 12 bases between. Germline CDR1 and CDR2: MNHEY and SMNVEV (reference sequence). The CDR3 consists of 15 residues. As DNA, the CDR3 is TGTGCCAGCAGTTTGGTCTACAGCAATAATGAAAAACTGTTTTTT. Protein product: CASSLVYSNNEKLFF.

CDR3 loop: CASSLGLRGAADTQYF. CDR3 in DNA: TGTGCCAGCAGCTTAGGCCTAAGGGGGGCGGCAGATACGCAGTATTTT. The V and J genes are TRBV7-2 and TRBJ2-3; D is perhaps TRBD1 or TRBD2 (6 bases each). The CDR3 length is 16 residues. Trimming removed 1 base from V and 4 bases from J, with 15 bases in between. Germline V gene lookup returns CDR1 SGHTA and CDR2 FQGNSA.

V and J are TRBV6-5 and TRBJ1-1, with TRBD1 matching over 7 bases. The V gene end was trimmed by 4 bases and the J gene end by 3 bases; junction bases not matched to a gene: 8. The V gene's germline CDR1 is MNHEY and CDR2 SVGAGI. The CDR3 consists of 15 residues. The CDR3 nucleotides read TGTGCCAGCAGTTTCACCCGACAGGGCTACACTGAAGCTTTCTTT. Its protein is CASSFTRQGYTEAFF.

The DNA of the CDR3 is TGCGCCAGCAGCTTGGCCACAAGGGGACAGGGTTTCTACAATGAGCAGTTCTTC. As protein: CASSLATRGQGFYNEQFF. The chain joins TRBV5-1 to TRBJ2-1; 9 nucleotides line up with TRBD1. CDR3 size: 18 residues. Germline assignment: CDR1 SGHRS and CDR2 YFSETQ. The ends lost 0 bases at V and 3 bases at J; junction bases unmatched: 10.

The genes are TRBV5-1 and TRBJ2-7; no clear D. With 5 bases removed from V and 6 bases from J, the gap between germline ends came to 12 bases. The CDR3 consists of 12 residues. The germline CDR1 and CDR2 sequences are SGHRS and YFSETQ. CDR3 sequence (DNA): TGCGCCAGCAGGGCGGACCTGGGCGAGCAGTACTTC. Translated, it gives CASRADLGEQYF.

The count of this clone is one. J is TRBJ1-3 and V is TRBV7-2; no definite D call. The CDR3 is 15 residues long. Germline CDR1 reads SGHTA; CDR2 reads FQGNSA. Trimming removed 5 bases from V and 0 bases from J, with 11 bases in between. This chain's CDR3 is CASSTGPVSGNTIYF. CDR3 sequence (DNA): TGTGCCAGCAGCACCGGGCCTGTCTCTGGAAACACCATATATTTT.

The gene calls are TRBV5-1 and TRBJ1-2; 10 nucleotides line up with TRBD1. CDR3 length: 16 amino acids. The J segment lost 5 bases and the V segment lost 1 base, leaving 8 bases of the junction unmatched. CDR1 and CDR2 (germline): SGHRS, YFSETQ. Here the CDR3 reads CASSLQGQGWLYGYTF. The CDR3 DNA reads as TGCGCCAGCAGCTTGCAGGGACAGGGGTGGCTGTATGGCTACACCTTC.

The rearrangement joins TRBV5-1 to TRBJ2-7; 7 positions agree with TRBD1. The CDR3 extends over 14 amino acids. Germline values: CDR1 SGHRS, CDR2 YFSETQ. The V and J ends lost 2 bases and 7 bases, in that order; junction bases with no gene match: 9. The CDR3 reads CASSFGDRPTEQYF. CDR3 nucleotide sequence: TGCGCCAGCAGCTTCGGGGACAGACCTACGGAGCAGTACTTC.

V gene TRBV12-3 or TRBV12-4 combines with J gene TRBJ1-2, with a possible D match to TRBD1 (5 bases). V lost 7 bases and J lost 8, with 17 bases in between. The CDR3 is 13 amino acids. CDR3: CASTLRGREGYTF. The DNA of the CDR3 is TGTGCCAGCACCCTTAGGGGTCGAGAGGGCTACACCTTC.

This clone has only a few counts. J is TRBJ2-4 and V is TRBV19, with 8 bases identical to TRBD1. Germline CDR1 LNHDA, CDR2 SQIVND (reference sequence). This CDR3 spans 13 amino acids. V dropped 3 bases and J dropped 5; count of bases not matched to a gene: 0. The CDR3, as DNA: TGTGCCAGTAGTATGGGACAGGAAAACATTCAGTACTTC. Protein product: CASSMGQENIQYF.

The chain combines TRBV7-9 with TRBJ1-1, with D perhaps TRBD1 (5 bases). Germline assignment: CDR1 SEHNR and CDR2 FQNEAQ (reference sequence). The CDR3 is 14 residues long. V lost 0 bases to trimming and J lost 7 bases, with 12 bases between them. The CDR3 nucleotides read TGTGCCAGCAGCTTAGCTGGGACCGCCTTTGAAGCTTTCTTT. It translates to CASSLAGTAFEAFF.

The genes are TRBV30 and TRBJ2-1; 9 nucleotides line up with TRBD2. Germline V gives CDR1 GTSNPN, CDR2 SVGIG (reference sequence). The CDR3 has 15 residues. With V trimmed by 3 bases and J by 1 base, 4 bases remained unmatched. CDR3 region: CAWRPTSGSYNEQFF. CDR3 in DNA: TGTGCCTGGAGACCGACTAGCGGATCCTACAATGAGCAGTTCTTC.

The gene calls are TRBV5-1 and TRBJ2-7; the D is unclear. Germline V gene sequence: CDR1 SGHRS, CDR2 YFSETQ. This CDR3 is 13 amino acids long. V was shortened by 3 bases and J by 0 bases, with 7 bases between the two germline ends. In DNA, the CDR3 is TGCGCCAGCAGCTGGTGGAGCTCCTACGAGCAGTACTTC. Its translation is CASSWWSSYEQYF.

The genes are TRBV7-8 and TRBJ2-1; TRBD1 aligns across 9 bases. The CDR3 has 13 residues. The V gene end was trimmed by 0 bases and the J gene end by 15 bases; junction bases not matched to a gene: 6. Germline V gives CDR1 SGHVS, CDR2 FQNEAQ. The chain's CDR3 is CASSLATPGQGFF. The CDR3 nucleotides are TGTGCCAGCAGCTTAGCGACACCGGGACAGGGGTTCTTC.

The chain employs TRBV11-2 and TRBJ1-4, with 11 bases identical to TRBD1. J gave up 5 bases and V 6 bases, and 2 bases lay outside the gene matches. The CDR3 runs to 14 residues. CDR1 SGHAT and CDR2 FQNNGV come from the germline V gene. The CDR3 sequence is CASRRTGGNEKLFF. CDR3 coding DNA: TGTGCCAGCAGAAGGACAGGGGGCAATGAAAAACTGTTTTTT.

The chain uses TRBV27 and TRBJ1-1, with D maybe TRBD1 (6 bases). This CDR3 comprises 14 residues. V was pared by 5 bases and J by 2 bases, with 12 bases between. Germline CDR1 and CDR2: MNHEY and SMNVEV (reference sequence). CDR3 nucleotides: TGTGCCAGCAGTCACAGGGACCCTAACACTGAAGCTTTCTTT. Translation: CASSHRDPNTEAFF.

This clone occurred a few times. CDR3 residues: CASSQDWDRGWGNQPQHF. In nucleotides, the CDR3 is TGTGCCAGCAGCCAAGATTGGGACAGGGGCTGGGGCAATCAGCCCCAGCATTTT. The rearrangement links TRBV4-2 to TRBJ1-5, with TRBD1 matching 10 bases. There are 18 residues in the CDR3. Germline lookup yields CDR1 LGHNA and CDR2 YNFKEQ. J lost 2 bases, V lost 0 bases, and 7 bases had no gene match.

This chain joins TRBV6-5 and TRBJ1-4; perhaps TRBD1 as D (6 bases). There are 15 residues in the CDR3. The germline gives CDR1 MNHEY, CDR2 SVGAGI. V was trimmed by 0 bases and J by 8 bases, leaving 13 bases between them. CDR3: CASSYSGGPTEKLFF. CDR3 DNA sequence: TGTGCCAGCAGTTACTCGGGGGGCCCTACCGAAAAACTGTTTTTT.

This chain links TRBV20-1 with TRBJ1-1; TRBD1 agrees at 8 bases. With V trimmed by 2 bases and J by 11 bases, 4 bases remained unmatched. Germline V gene sequence: CDR1 DFQATT, CDR2 SNEGSKA (reference sequence). The CDR3 contains 11 residues. The CDR3 coding sequence is TGCAGTGCTAGACCGGGACAGGATGCTTTCTTT. Translated, it gives CSARPGQDAFF.

This clone came up once. V is TRBV11-2 and J is TRBJ1-1, with TRBD1 matching 7 bases. J gave up 1 base and V 4 bases, and 6 bases lay outside the gene matches. Per the germline V gene, CDR1 is SGHAT and CDR2 is FQNNGV. CDR3 size: 15 residues. The CDR3 DNA reads as TGTGCCAGCAGCTCCCCCCGGACAGGGAACACTGAAGCTTTCTTT. As protein: CASSSPRTGNTEAFF.

This chain uses TRBV30 with TRBJ2-2; TRBD2 is a possible D gene (5 bases). Germline CDR1 reads GTSNPN; CDR2 reads SVGIG (reference sequence). V dropped 3 bases and J dropped 6 bases, with 14 bases sitting between them. This CDR3 contains 14 residues. The CDR3 loop is CAWRDFYSAGELFF. The CDR3 nucleotides read TGTGCCTGGAGGGACTTTTATTCCGCCGGGGAGCTGTTTTTT. The complete variable domain, with remaining parts taken from reference TRBV30 and TRBJ2-2, reads SQTIHQWPATLVQPVGSPLSLECTVEGTSNPNLYWYRQAAGRGLQLLFYSVGIGQISSEVPQNLSASRPQDRQFILSSKKLLLSDSGFYLCAWRDFYSAGELFFGEGSRLTVL.

The rearrangement links TRBV19 to TRBJ1-6, with 7 nucleotides matching TRBD1. Germline CDR1 LNHDA, CDR2 SQIVND (reference sequence). This CDR3 comprises 14 residues. The V segment lost 6 bases and the J segment 8 bases; nucleotides outside the gene matches: 7. The CDR3 DNA is TGTGCCAGTAGGGGTACAGGGGTTGATTCACCCCTCCACTTT. Its protein product is CASRGTGVDSPLHF.

The rearrangement joins TRBV29-1 to TRBJ2-5; tentative D call: TRBD2 (5 bases). The germline V gene has CDR1 SQVTM and CDR2 ANQGSEA. The V end lost 4 bases, the J end lost 0 bases, and 6 bases lay between the germline ends. This CDR3 is 12 amino acids long. CDR3 in DNA: TGCAGCGTTGGAGGGTACCAAGAGACCCAGTACTTC. Encoded protein: CSVGGYQETQYF.

The chain joins TRBV14 to TRBJ2-3; possibly TRBD1 or TRBD2 for D (5 bases each). The V end was cut by 4 bases, the J end by 3 bases, with 20 bases between. Germline lookup yields CDR1 SGHDN and CDR2 FVKESK. CDR3 size: 17 residues. CDR3 DNA sequence: TGTGCCAGCAGCCCCGAGTGGTCGGGGCGGGTGACAGATACGCAGTATTTT. Translating it yields CASSPEWSGRVTDTQYF.

The chain recombines TRBV6-5 with TRBJ2-5, with 9 nucleotides matching TRBD1. The CDR3 is 15 residues long. V trimming: 3 bases; J trimming: 5 bases; junction bases outside the gene matches: 7. The germline V gene has CDR1 MNHEY and CDR2 SVGAGI. CDR3 nucleotide sequence: TGTGCCAGCAGTTATGGACAGGGGAGGTCGGAGACCCAGTACTTC. Translation gives CASSYGQGRSETQYF.

The sample holds a few counts of this clone. The chain recombines TRBV9 with TRBJ2-2; maybe TRBD1 (5 bases). The CDR3 consists of 15 residues. The germline CDR1 and CDR2 sequences are SGDLS and YYNGEE. The V and J ends lost 0 bases and 4 bases respectively, with 10 bases between them. The DNA of the CDR3 is TGTGCCAGCAGCGTAGAAGGCAGGGCCACCGGGGAGCTGTTTTTT. The encoded protein is CASSVEGRATGELFF. Full variable domain (missing parts from reference TRBV9 and TRBJ2-2): DSGVTQTPKHLITATGQRVTLRCSPRSGDLSVYWYQQSLDQGLQFLIQYYNGEERAKGNILERFSAQQFPDLHSELNLSSLELGDSALYFCASSVEGRATGELFFGEGSRLTVL.

The rearrangement joins TRBV2 to TRBJ1-5; TRBD1 matches 9 bases. Germline values: CDR1 SNHLY, CDR2 FYNNEI. The trim removed 6 bases at V and 6 bases at J, leaving 9 bases unmatched. This CDR3 has 15 residues. The CDR3 spells CASRYGTGLGQPQHF. CDR3 sequence (DNA): TGTGCCAGCAGGTACGGGACAGGGTTGGGTCAGCCCCAGCATTTT.